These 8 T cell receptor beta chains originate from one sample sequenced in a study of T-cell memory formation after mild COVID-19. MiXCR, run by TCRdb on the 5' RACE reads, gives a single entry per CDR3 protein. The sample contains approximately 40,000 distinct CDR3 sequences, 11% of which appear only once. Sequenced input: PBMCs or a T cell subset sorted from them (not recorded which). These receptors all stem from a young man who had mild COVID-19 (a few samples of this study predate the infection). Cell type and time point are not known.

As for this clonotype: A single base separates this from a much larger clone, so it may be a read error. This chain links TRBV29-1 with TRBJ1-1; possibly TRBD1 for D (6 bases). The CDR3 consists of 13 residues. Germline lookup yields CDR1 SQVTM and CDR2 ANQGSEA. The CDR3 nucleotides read TGCAGAGTTGGGGGGCAGCTGAACACTGAAGCTTTCTTT. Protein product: CRVGGQLNTEAFF.

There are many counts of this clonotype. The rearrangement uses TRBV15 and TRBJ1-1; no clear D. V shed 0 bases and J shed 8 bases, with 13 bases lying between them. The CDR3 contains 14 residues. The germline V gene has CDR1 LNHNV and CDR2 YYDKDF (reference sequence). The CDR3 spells CATSRDLLGREAFF. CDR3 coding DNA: TGTGCCACCAGCAGAGATCTTCTGGGCCGCGAAGCTTTCTTT.

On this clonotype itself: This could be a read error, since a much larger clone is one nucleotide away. The CDR3 spells CASSPQLGTNYGYIF. The CDR3 DNA follows: TGTGCCAGCTCACCACAGTTGGGGACTAACTATGGCTACATCTTC. V is TRBV18 and J is TRBJ1-2, with D tentatively TRBD1 (5 bases). This CDR3 has 15 residues. Germline V lookup: CDR1 KGHSH, CDR2 LQKENI.

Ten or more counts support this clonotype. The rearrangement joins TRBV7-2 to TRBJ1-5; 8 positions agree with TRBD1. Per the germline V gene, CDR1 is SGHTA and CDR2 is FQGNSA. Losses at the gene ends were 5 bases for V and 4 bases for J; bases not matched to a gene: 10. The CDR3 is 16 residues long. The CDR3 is CASSPPGTGRNQPQHF. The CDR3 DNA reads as TGTGCCAGCAGCCCTCCCGGGACAGGAAGAAATCAGCCCCAGCATTTT.

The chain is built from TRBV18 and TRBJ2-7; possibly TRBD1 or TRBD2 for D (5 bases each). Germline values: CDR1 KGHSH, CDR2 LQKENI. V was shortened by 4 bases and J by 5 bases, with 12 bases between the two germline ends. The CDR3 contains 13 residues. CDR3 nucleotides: TGTGCCAGCTCACGAACCTTGGGGGACGAGCAGTACTTC. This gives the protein CASSRTLGDEQYF. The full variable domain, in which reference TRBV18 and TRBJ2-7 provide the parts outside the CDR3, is NAGVMQNPRHLVRRRGQEARLRCSPMKGHSHVYWYRQLPEEGLKFMVYLQKENIIDESGMPKERFSAEFPKEGPSILRIQQVVRGDSAAYFCASSRTLGDEQYFGPGTRLTVT.

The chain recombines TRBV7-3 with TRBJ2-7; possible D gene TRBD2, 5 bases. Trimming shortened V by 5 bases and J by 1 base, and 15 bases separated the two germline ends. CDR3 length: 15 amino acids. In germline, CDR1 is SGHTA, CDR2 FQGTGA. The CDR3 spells CASSARTPGSYEQYF. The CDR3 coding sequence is TGTGCCAGCAGCGCTCGGACTCCGGGGTCCTACGAGCAGTACTTC.

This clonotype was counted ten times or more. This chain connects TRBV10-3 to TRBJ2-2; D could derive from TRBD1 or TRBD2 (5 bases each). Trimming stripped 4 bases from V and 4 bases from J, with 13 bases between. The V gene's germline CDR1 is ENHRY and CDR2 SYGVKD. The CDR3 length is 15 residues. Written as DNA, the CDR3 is TGTGCCATCAGTGGTGAGGGGCGACTCACCGGGGAGCTGTTTTTT. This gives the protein CAISGEGRLTGELFF.

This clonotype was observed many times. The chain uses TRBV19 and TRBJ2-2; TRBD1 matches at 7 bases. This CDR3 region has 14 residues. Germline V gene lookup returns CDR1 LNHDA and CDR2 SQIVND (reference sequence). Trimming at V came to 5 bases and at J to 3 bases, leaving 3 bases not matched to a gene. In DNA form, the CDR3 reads TGTGCCAGTAGTCAGGGGGACGACACCGGGGAGCTGTTTTTT. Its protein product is CASSQGDDTGELFF.